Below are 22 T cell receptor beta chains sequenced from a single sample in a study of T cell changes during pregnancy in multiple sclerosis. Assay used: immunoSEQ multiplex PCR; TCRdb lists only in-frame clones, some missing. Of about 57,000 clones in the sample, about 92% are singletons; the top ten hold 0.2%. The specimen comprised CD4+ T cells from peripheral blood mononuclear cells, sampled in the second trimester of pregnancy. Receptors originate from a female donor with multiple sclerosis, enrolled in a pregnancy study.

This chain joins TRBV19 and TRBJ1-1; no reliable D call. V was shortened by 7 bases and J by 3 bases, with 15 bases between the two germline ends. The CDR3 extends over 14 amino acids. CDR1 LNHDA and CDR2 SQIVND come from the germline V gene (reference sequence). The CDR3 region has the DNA TGTGCCAGTAACTTCGGGGTCGGGGACACTGAAGCTTTCTTT. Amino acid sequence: CASNFGVGDTEAFF.

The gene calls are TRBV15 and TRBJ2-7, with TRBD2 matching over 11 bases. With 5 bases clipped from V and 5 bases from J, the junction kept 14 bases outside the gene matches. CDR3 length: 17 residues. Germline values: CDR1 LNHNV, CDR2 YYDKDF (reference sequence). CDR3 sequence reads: CATSPISGRALVNEQYF. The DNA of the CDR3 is TGTGCCACCAGCCCCATTAGCGGGAGGGCTCTAGTGAACGAGCAGTACTTC.

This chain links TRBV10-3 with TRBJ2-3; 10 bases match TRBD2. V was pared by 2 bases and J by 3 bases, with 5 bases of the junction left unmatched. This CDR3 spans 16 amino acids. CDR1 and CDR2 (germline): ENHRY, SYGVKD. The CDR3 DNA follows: TGTGCCATCAGTGAGCCGGGACTAGCGCCAACAGATACGCAGTATTTT. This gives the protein CAISEPGLAPTDTQYF.

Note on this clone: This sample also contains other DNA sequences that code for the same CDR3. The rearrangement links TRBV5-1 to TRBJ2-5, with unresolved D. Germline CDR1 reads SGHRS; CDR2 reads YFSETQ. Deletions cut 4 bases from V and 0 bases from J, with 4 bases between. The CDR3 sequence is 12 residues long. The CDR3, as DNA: TGCGCCAGCAGCCGGGACCAAGAGACCCAGTACTTC. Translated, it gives CASSRDQETQYF.

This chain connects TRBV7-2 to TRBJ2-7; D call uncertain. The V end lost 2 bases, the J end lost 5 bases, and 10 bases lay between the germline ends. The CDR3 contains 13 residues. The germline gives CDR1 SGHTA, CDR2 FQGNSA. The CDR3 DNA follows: TGTGCCAGCAGCTTACCGAGCCTAAACGAGCAGTACTTC. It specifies CASSLPSLNEQYF. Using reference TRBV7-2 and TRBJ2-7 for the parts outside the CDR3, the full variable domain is GAGVSQSPSNKVTEKGKDVELRCDPISGHTALYWYRQSLGQGLEFLIYFQGNSAPDKSGLPSDRFSAERTGGSVSTLTIQRTQQEDSAVYLCASSLPSLNEQYFGPGTRLTVT.

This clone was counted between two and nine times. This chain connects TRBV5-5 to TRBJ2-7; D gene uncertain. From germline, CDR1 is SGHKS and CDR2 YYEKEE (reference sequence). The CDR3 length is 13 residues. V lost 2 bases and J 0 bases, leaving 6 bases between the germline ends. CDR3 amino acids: CASSFAVSYEQYF. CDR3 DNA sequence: TGTGCCAGCAGCTTCGCGGTCTCCTACGAGCAGTACTTC. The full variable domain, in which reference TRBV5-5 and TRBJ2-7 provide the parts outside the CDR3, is DAGVTQSPTHLIKTRGQQVTLRCSPISGHKSVSWYQQVLGQGPQFIFQYYEKEERGRGNFPDRFSARQFPNYSSELNVNALLLGDSALYLCASSFAVSYEQYFGPGTRLTVT.

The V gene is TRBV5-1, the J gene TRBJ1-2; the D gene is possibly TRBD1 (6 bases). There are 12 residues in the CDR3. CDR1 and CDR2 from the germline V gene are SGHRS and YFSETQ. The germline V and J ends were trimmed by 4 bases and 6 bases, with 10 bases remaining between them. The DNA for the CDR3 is TGCGCCAGCAGCCTAGACAGGCATGGCTACACCTTC. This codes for CASSLDRHGYTF.

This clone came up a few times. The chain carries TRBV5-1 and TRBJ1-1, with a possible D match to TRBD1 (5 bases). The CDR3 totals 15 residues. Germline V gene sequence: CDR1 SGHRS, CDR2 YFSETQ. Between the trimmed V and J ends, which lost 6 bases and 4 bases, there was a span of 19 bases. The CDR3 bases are TGCGCCAGCACCATAGGGCCCGGAACAGGCACTGAAGCTTTCTTT. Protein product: CASTIGPGTGTEAFF.

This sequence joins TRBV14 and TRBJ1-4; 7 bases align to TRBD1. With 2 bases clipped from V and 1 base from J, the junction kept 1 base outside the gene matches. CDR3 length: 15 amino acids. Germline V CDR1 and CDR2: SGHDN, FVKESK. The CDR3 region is CASSQRQGTNEKLFF. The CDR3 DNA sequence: TGTGCCAGCAGCCAAAGACAGGGAACTAATGAAAAACTGTTTTTT.

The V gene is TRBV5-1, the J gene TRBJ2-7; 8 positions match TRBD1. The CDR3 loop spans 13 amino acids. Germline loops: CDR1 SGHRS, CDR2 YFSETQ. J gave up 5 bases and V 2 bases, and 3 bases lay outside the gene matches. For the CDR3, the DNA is TGCGCCAGCAGCTTTAGACAGGGGAACGAGCAGTACTTC. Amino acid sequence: CASSFRQGNEQYF.

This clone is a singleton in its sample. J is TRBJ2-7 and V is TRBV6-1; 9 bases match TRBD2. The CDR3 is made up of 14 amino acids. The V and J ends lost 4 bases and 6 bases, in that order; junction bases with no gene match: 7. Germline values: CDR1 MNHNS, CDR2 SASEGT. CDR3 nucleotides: TGTGCCAGCAGTGCCCTAGCGGGATCTAGCGAGCAGTACTTC. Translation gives CASSALAGSSEQYF.

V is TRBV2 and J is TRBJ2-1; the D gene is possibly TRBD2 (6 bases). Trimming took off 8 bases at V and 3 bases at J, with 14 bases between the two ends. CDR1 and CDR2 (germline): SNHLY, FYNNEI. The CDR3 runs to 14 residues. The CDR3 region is CASALGRGYNEQFF. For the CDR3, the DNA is TGTGCCAGCGCACTGGGGCGGGGCTACAATGAGCAGTTCTTC.

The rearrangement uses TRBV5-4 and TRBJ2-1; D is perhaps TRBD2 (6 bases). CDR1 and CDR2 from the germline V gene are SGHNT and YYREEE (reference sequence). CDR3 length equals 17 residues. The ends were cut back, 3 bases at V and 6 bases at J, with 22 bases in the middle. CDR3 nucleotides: TGTGCCAGCAGCTCCGGGGGTGGTAACAGGATCCCCAATGAGCAGTTCTTC. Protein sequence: CASSSGGGNRIPNEQFF.

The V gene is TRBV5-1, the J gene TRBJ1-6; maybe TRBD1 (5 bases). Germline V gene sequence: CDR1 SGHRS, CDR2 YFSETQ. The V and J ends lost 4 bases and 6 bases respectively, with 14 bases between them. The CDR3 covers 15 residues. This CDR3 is CASSRAGPSNSPLHF. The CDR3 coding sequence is TGCGCCAGCAGCCGGGCGGGACCTTCTAATTCACCCCTCCACTTT.

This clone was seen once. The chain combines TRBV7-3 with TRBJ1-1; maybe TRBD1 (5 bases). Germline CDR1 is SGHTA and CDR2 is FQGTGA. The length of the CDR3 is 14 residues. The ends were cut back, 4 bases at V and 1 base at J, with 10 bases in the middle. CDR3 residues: CASSSTGPNTEAFF. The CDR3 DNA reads TGTGCCAGCAGCTCCACAGGACCGAACACTGAAGCTTTCTTT.

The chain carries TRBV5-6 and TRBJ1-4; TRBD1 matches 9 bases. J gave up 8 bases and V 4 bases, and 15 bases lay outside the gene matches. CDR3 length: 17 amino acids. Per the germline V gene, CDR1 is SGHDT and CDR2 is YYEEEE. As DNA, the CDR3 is TGTGCCAGCAGCCGTTTTCGGACAGGGGAGACACGGGAAAAACTGTTTTTT. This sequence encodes CASSRFRTGETREKLFF.

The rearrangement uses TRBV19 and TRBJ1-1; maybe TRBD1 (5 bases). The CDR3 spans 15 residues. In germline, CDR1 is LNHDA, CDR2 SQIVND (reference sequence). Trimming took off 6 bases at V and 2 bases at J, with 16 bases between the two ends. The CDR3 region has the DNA TGTGCCAGTAGAAAGCCGGGGACTTTTAACACTGAAGCTTTCTTT. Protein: CASRKPGTFNTEAFF. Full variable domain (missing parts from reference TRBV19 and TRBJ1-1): DGGITQSPKYLFRKEGQNVTLSCEQNLNHDAMYWYRQDPGQGLRLIYYSQIVNDFQKGDIAEGYSVSREKKESFPLTVTSAQKNPTAFYLCASRKPGTFNTEAFFGQGTRLTVV.

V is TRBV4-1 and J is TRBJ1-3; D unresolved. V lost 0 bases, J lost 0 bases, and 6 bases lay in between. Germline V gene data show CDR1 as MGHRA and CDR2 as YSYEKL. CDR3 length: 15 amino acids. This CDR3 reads CASSQETFSGNTIYF. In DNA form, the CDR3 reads TGCGCCAGCAGCCAAGAAACATTCTCTGGAAACACCATATATTTT.

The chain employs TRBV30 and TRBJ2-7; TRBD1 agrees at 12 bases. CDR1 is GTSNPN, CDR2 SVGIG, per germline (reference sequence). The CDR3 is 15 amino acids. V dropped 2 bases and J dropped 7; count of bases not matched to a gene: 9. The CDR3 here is CAWSLPGQGAGEQYF. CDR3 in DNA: TGTGCCTGGAGTTTACCGGGACAGGGGGCAGGGGAGCAGTACTTC.

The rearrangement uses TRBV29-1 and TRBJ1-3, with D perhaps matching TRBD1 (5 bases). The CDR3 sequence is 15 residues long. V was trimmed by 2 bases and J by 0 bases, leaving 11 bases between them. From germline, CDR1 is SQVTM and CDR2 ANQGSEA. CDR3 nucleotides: TGCAGCGTTGAACAGGGCCTACCCTCTGGAAACACCATATATTTT. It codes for CSVEQGLPSGNTIYF. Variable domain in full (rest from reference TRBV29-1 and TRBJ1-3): SAVISQKPSRDICQRGTSLTIQCQVDSQVTMMFWYRQQPGQSLTLIATANQGSEATYESGFVIDKFPISRPNLTFSTLTVSNMSPEDSSIYLCSVEQGLPSGNTIYFGEGSWLTVV.

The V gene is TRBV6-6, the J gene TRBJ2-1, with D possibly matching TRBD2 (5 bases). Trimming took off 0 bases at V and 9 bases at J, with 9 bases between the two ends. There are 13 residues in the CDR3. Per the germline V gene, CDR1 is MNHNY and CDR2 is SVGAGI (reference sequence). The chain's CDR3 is CASSYSEGGEQFF. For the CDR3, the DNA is TGTGCCAGCAGTTACTCAGAGGGCGGTGAGCAGTTCTTC.

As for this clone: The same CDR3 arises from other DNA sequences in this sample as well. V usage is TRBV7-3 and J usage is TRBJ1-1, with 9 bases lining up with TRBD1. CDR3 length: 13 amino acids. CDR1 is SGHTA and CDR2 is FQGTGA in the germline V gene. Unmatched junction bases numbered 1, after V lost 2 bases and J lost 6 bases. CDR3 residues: CASSLDRGAEAFF. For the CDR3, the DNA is TGTGCCAGCAGCTTAGACAGGGGGGCTGAAGCTTTCTTT.